This TCR beta chain was identified in a study of CD8 T cells in ankylosing spondylitis. Only a few counts were recorded for this clonotype. The antigen is undetermined. The CDR3 consists of 15 residues. Trimming left V 3 bases short and J 1 base short, with 11 bases between. Whole-study results and caveats: Within peripheral blood, clones linked to disease were CD8+ and relatively rare. Clones linked to disease were reported to show significant enrichment in matched ankylosing spondylitis synovial fluid. Some of the motif variants had earlier been found in reactive arthritis patients' fluid and blood. Typical of ankylosing spondylitis blood, it appeared, was a TCR beta motif of several highly homologous variants.

Using quantitative 5'-RACE with molecular barcodes, the authors made TCR beta libraries. A single record per CDR3 protein comes from TCRdb applying MiXCR to the 5' RACE reads. The sample has under 850,000 distinct CDR3 sequences; roughly 19% are singletons. This receptor was taken from a male donor with ankylosing spondylitis. The chain has TRBV12-3 or TRBV12-4 and TRBJ2-3, with D maybe TRBD1 (7 bases). The sequenced sample was blood, either unsorted or a sorted T cell fraction (not recorded which). The CDR3 loop reads CASSLEGARTDTQYF. The CDR3 bases are TGTGCCAGCAGTTTGGAGGGGGCTCGCACAGATACGCAGTATTTT.